A selection of T cell receptor beta chains follows, all from one sample in a study of cytomegalovirus exposure and HLA in healthy donors. Profiling relied on immunoSEQ multiplex PCR, and the TCRdb table lists in-frame clones only, not all of them. Among some 140,000 clones listed, 73% were seen once. Sequencing was performed on PBMCs. The receptors were gathered from a woman between 40 and 55 years old in good health and CMV-seronegative. The CDR3 runs from the conserved cysteine through the conserved F or W. The order of the fields is clone size, D gene, J gene, V gene, CDR3 protein, CDR3 DNA. D genes are given only for firm matches. Some rows have no size entry. The others give once, few or many, or a class for an expanded clone.

.,.,TRBJ2-7,TRBV15,CATSPRSRYEQYF,TGTGCCACCAGCCCTAGATCCAGATACGAGCAGTACTTC
once,TRBD1,TRBJ2-3,TRBV4-2,CASSLRQGARDTQYF,TGTGCCAGCAGCCTTCGACAGGGGGCACGAGATACGCAGTATTTT
.,TRBD1,TRBJ2-1,TRBV7-6,CASSSGTGNEQFF,TGTGCCAGCAGCTCCGGGACAGGCAATGAGCAGTTCTTC
.,TRBD1,TRBJ2-1,TRBV5-6,CASSPGQGAYEQFF,TGTGCCAGCAGCCCGGGACAGGGGGCGTATGAGCAGTTCTTC
.,.,TRBJ1-4,TRBV10-3,CAISERQAVSKLFF,TGTGCCATCAGTGAGCGGCAGGCCGTTTCAAAACTGTTTTTT
.,TRBD1,TRBJ2-2,TRBV11-2,CASSLRRRQGTTGELFF,TGTGCCAGCAGCTTAAGGAGGCGACAGGGTACCACCGGGGAGCTGTTTTTT
once,.,TRBJ2-3,TRBV6-6,CASSYGRGLAPDTQYF,TGTGCCAGCAGTTACGGGCGGGGGCTAGCTCCAGATACGCAGTATTTT
.,.,TRBJ2-2,TRBV6-6,CASSYTTRNTGELFF,TGTGCCAGCAGTTACACGACAAGAAACACCGGGGAGCTGTTTTTT
.,TRBD1,TRBJ1-6,TRBV28,CASSFSQGQGSPLHF,TGTGCCAGCAGTTTCTCACAGGGGCAGGGTTCACCCCTCCACTTT
.,TRBD2,TRBJ2-1,TRBV7-3,CASSLKRGGNEQFF,TGTGCCAGCAGCTTAAAGCGGGGGGGCAATGAGCAGTTCTTC
once,.,TRBJ2-1,TRBV28,CASSIGGTSSYNEQFF,TGTGCCAGCAGCATAGGGGGAACGAGCTCCTACAATGAGCAGTTCTTC
.,.,TRBJ2-2,TRBV5-4,CASSLEARAVTGELFF,TGTGCCAGCAGCTTGGAGGCCAGGGCGGTCACCGGGGAGCTGTTTTTT
.,.,TRBJ2-3,TRBV2,CASSTPGAGLADTQYF,TGTGCCAGCAGCACCCCTGGGGCTGGGTTGGCAGATACGCAGTATTTT
.,.,TRBJ2-1,TRBV9,CASSVMTGRGASYNEQFF,TGTGCCAGCAGCGTTATGACAGGGCGGGGAGCCTCCTACAATGAGCAGTTCTTC
.,TRBD1,TRBJ1-2,TRBV19,CASSIETGRGYTF,TGTGCCAGTAGTATCGAGACAGGGCGCGGCTACACCTTC
.,.,TRBJ2-7,TRBV29-1,CSVTGEAEQYF,TGCAGCGTTACAGGGGAGGCCGAGCAGTACTTC
.,.,TRBJ1-1,TRBV10-3,CAITKKTGRNTEAFF,TGTGCCATTACCAAAAAAACAGGGCGGAACACTGAAGCTTTCTTT
.,.,TRBJ2-1,TRBV18,CASSRGLPGEQFF,TGTGCCAGCTCACGAGGTCTCCCGGGGGAGCAGTTCTTC
.,.,TRBJ1-1,TRBV11-3,CASSFTVLTEAFF,TGTGCCAGCAGCTTCACGGTCCTCACTGAAGCTTTCTTT
few,.,TRBJ2-1,TRBV4-3,CASSQDGGEQFF,TGCGCCAGCAGCCAAGACGGGGGTGAGCAGTTCTTC
.,TRBD1,TRBJ2-1,TRBV2,CGLRDRDFNEQFF,TGTGGCTTAAGGGACAGGGATTTTAATGAGCAGTTCTTC
.,.,TRBJ2-1,TRBV5-3,CARSRRGWDNEQFF,TGTGCCAGAAGCCGACGGGGTTGGGACAATGAGCAGTTCTTC
few,TRBD1,TRBJ1-1,TRBV5-4,CASRSGTGGTEAFF,TGTGCCAGCAGGTCCGGGACAGGGGGCACTGAAGCTTTCTTT
few,TRBD1,TRBJ2-5,TRBV6-5,CASSFDRGSETQYF,TGTGCCAGCAGCTTCGACAGGGGTTCAGAGACCCAGTACTTC
.,TRBD1,TRBJ2-6,TRBV27,CASSLWGQDDGQSGANVLTF,TGTGCCAGCAGTTTATGGGGACAGGACGACGGGCAAAGTGGGGCCAACGTCCTGACTTTC
once,.,TRBJ1-6,TRBV11-2,CASKQGVGSPLHF,TGTGCCAGTAAACAGGGAGTTGGTTCACCCCTCCACTTT
.,TRBD2,TRBJ2-1,TRBV9,CASSARLAASYNEQFF,TGTGCCAGCAGCGCCAGACTAGCGGCCTCCTACAATGAGCAGTTCTTC
.,TRBD2,TRBJ2-1,TRBV14,CASSPRQGLATYNEQFF,TGTGCCAGCAGCCCCAGACAGGGACTAGCGACCTACAATGAGCAGTTCTTC
few,TRBD1,TRBJ1-2,TRBV5-4,CASSFGGDRAYGYTF,TGTGCCAGCAGCTTCGGAGGGGACAGAGCCTATGGCTACACCTTC